Each of the 27 T cell receptor beta chains below was sequenced from the same sample in a study of T cells after yellow fever vaccination. TCRdb re-called the 5' RACE reads with MiXCR, one entry per CDR3 protein. The sample comprises about 160,000 distinct CDR3 sequences, approximately 10% of which are singletons, and roughly 36% rests with the top ten. The source material was CD8+ T cells sorted from PBMCs, sampled 45 days after the yellow fever booster vaccination. The source of these receptors is a man younger than 35 who received the YFV17D yellow fever vaccine.

This clonotype was seen a handful of times. V gene TRBV7-2 combines with J gene TRBJ2-1, with 7 nucleotides matching TRBD2. CDR3 length: 14 residues. After removal of 3 bases from V and 7 bases from J, the junction contained 6 bases not matched to a gene. Germline assignment: CDR1 SGHTA and CDR2 FQGNSA. The CDR3 DNA follows: TGTGCCAGCAGCTTCTACGGACTAGGAAATGAGCAGTTCTTC. This gives the protein CASSFYGLGNEQFF.

This chain uses TRBV18 with TRBJ2-6, with no clear D. Germline V lookup: CDR1 KGHSH, CDR2 LQKENI. V was clipped by 2 bases and J by 0 bases, with 14 bases between them. The length of the CDR3 is 18 residues. The CDR3 protein is CASSPEKSFLSGANVLTF. For the CDR3, the DNA is TGTGCCAGCTCACCAGAGAAGTCGTTTCTCTCTGGGGCCAACGTCCTGACTTTC.

Only a few counts were recorded for this clonotype. The CDR3 DNA sequence: TGTGCCAGCAGCACCTCTTCCGGACAGGCTACGTATGGCTACACCTTC. Protein: CASSTSSGQATYGYTF. V usage is TRBV7-9 and J usage is TRBJ1-2, with 7 bases aligning to TRBD1. V trimming: 5 bases; J trimming: 5 bases; junction bases outside the gene matches: 14. CDR1 SEHNR and CDR2 FQNEAQ come from the germline V gene (reference sequence). The CDR3 consists of 16 residues. Complete variable domain (other parts from reference TRBV7-9 and TRBJ1-2): DTGVSQNPRHKITKRGQNVTFRCDPISEHNRLYWYRQTLGQGPEFLTYFQNEAQLEKSRLLSDRFSAERPKGSFSTLEIQRTEQGDSAMYLCASSTSSGQATYGYTFGSGTRLTVV.

This clonotype was recorded a few times. The chain couples TRBV5-4 to TRBJ2-1; 7 positions agree with TRBD1. The CDR3 runs to 15 residues. CDR1 and CDR2 from the germline V gene are SGHNT and YYREEE (reference sequence). Trimming took 3 bases from V and 3 from J; bases not matched to a gene: 6. The CDR3, as DNA: TGTGCCAGCAGCTACCGGGACAGCGGCTACAATGAGCAGTTCTTC. This encodes CASSYRDSGYNEQFF.

This clonotype has a handful of counts. This chain joins TRBV12-3 or TRBV12-4 and TRBJ2-1; 8 nucleotides line up with TRBD2. CDR3 length equals 14 residues. V shed 6 bases and J 7 bases; nucleotides not matched to a gene: 8. The CDR3 region is CASSPGGGGNEQFF. The CDR3 DNA reads TGTGCCAGCAGCCCCGGGGGGGGAGGGAATGAGCAGTTCTTC.

The chain combines TRBV20-1 with TRBJ1-4; maybe TRBD1 (5 bases). The CDR3 is 16 amino acids. Per the germline V gene, CDR1 is DFQATT and CDR2 is SNEGSKA (reference sequence). Trimming took 6 bases from V and 10 from J, leaving 27 bases between them. The DNA for the CDR3 is TGCAGTGCGCGGGACTTCTCTGACGGAACGGAGGGAAAACTGTTTTTT. It specifies CSARDFSDGTEGKLFF.

This clonotype has a handful of counts. CDR3 nucleotides: TGTGCCAGCAGCAGCCAGGAGGGCAGTCCCTATGGCTACACCTTC. It translates to CASSSQEGSPYGYTF. The chain couples TRBV12-3 or TRBV12-4 to TRBJ1-2; D gene uncertain. The CDR3 has 15 residues. With 6 bases removed from V and 4 bases from J, the gap between germline ends came to 18 bases.

CDR3 protein: CASSLGVGGWDTQYF. Here the CDR3 DNA reads TGTGCCAGCAGCTTAGGTGTGGGGGGCTGGGATACGCAGTATTTT. The rearrangement uses TRBV7-2 and TRBJ2-3; D might be TRBD1 or TRBD2, each matching 6 bases. With 1 base removed from V and 6 bases from J, the gap between germline ends came to 14 bases. The CDR3 covers 15 residues. Germline V lookup: CDR1 SGHTA, CDR2 FQGNSA.

The chain joins TRBV9 to TRBJ2-3; possible D gene TRBD2, 6 bases. The germline gives CDR1 SGDLS, CDR2 YYNGEE. Trimming took off 4 bases at V and 4 bases at J, with 13 bases between the two ends. This CDR3 is built from 14 residues. The CDR3, as DNA: TGTGCCAGCAGCTCACCGACTAGACCAGATACGCAGTATTTT. This gives the protein CASSSPTRPDTQYF.

This clonotype has ten or more counts. The V and J genes are TRBV7-9 and TRBJ2-3; 7 positions agree with TRBD1. V lost 4 bases, J lost 2 bases, and 6 bases stayed unmatched. Germline CDR1 SEHNR, CDR2 FQNEAQ (reference sequence). This CDR3 contains 15 residues. CDR3 in amino acids: CASSYDRAITDTQYF. As DNA, the CDR3 is TGTGCCAGCAGCTATGACAGGGCAATCACAGATACGCAGTATTTT.

The chain couples TRBV9 to TRBJ2-3; the D gene is possibly TRBD2 (5 bases). Germline V gives CDR1 SGDLS, CDR2 YYNGEE. The ends were cut back, 1 base at V and 5 bases at J, with 14 bases in the middle. The CDR3 is 15 residues long. The CDR3 protein is CASSVNLDYLDTQYF. CDR3 coding DNA: TGTGCCAGCAGCGTAAATTTAGACTACCTAGATACGCAGTATTTT.

This clonotype turned up a few times. The chain is built from TRBV4-2 and TRBJ1-1; 7 bases align to TRBD1. Germline CDR1 LGHNA, CDR2 YNFKEQ. CDR3 size: 17 residues. V was clipped by 2 bases and J by 3 bases; unmatched bases: 12. In DNA, the CDR3 is TGTGCCAGCAGCCAACCGGACAGGTTAGGGTGGGACACTGAAGCTTTCTTT. Protein product: CASSQPDRLGWDTEAFF.

This clonotype was detected many times. The V call is TRBV20-1, the J call TRBJ2-7; D perhaps matches TRBD2 (6 bases). CDR1 and CDR2 from the germline V gene are DFQATT and SNEGSKA (reference sequence). V was pared by 4 bases and J by 4 bases, with 14 bases between. The CDR3 is made up of 13 amino acids. The CDR3 DNA reads TGCAGTGCTATTCTAGCGAATCGGTACGAGCAGTACTTC. Residues: CSAILANRYEQYF.

This clonotype appeared a few times. The genes are TRBV2 and TRBJ1-2; TRBD1 matches 10 bases. Germline values: CDR1 SNHLY, CDR2 FYNNEI. V lost 7 bases to trimming and J lost 8 bases; unmatched junction nucleotides: 7. CDR3 length: 13 residues. CDR3 sequence reads: CASTGQGVSGYTF. The CDR3, as DNA: TGTGCCAGCACCGGACAGGGGGTTAGCGGCTACACCTTC. Drawing the rest from reference TRBV2 and TRBJ1-2, the complete variable domain is EPEVTQTPSHQVTQMGQEVILRCVPISNHLYFYWYRQILGQKVEFLVSFYNNEISEKSEIFDDQFSVERPDGSNFTLKIRSTKLEDSAMYFCASTGQGVSGYTFGSGTRLTVV.

A few counts support this clonotype. The CDR3 DNA sequence: TGTGCCAGCAGTGAAGGGATAGGCAGGGTCAACTATGGCTACACCTTC. Its protein is CASSEGIGRVNYGYTF. The chain is built from TRBV2 and TRBJ1-2; D is perhaps TRBD1 (5 bases). V lost 1 base and J lost 2, with 14 bases in between. Germline V gene sequence: CDR1 SNHLY, CDR2 FYNNEI. The CDR3 contains 16 residues.

This clonotype was observed at least ten times. The chain links TRBV6-5 to TRBJ2-3; D not certain. In germline, CDR1 is MNHEY, CDR2 SVGAGI. Trimming removed 5 bases at V and 7 bases at J, with 10 bases between. The CDR3 consists of 12 residues. The CDR3 loop reads CASSPWGNTQYF. CDR3 nucleotides: TGTGCCAGCAGTCCTTGGGGAAATACGCAGTATTTT.

This clonotype was recorded at least ten times. The chain links TRBV6-2 or TRBV6-3 to TRBJ2-1; D remains unclear. V was shortened by 5 bases and J by 7 bases, with 9 bases between the two germline ends. Germline V gene sequence: CDR1 MNHEY, CDR2 SVGEGT. The CDR3 sequence is 12 residues long. DNA of the CDR3: TGTGCCAGCAGTCACCCTAAGAATGAGCAGTTCTTC. Translated: CASSHPKNEQFF.

This clonotype was detected many times. This chain connects TRBV29-1 to TRBJ2-3, with 9 bases fitting TRBD2. CDR1 is SQVTM and CDR2 is ANQGSEA in the germline V gene. CDR3 length: 13 residues. V lost 1 base and J lost 5; bases outside the gene matches: 1. CDR3 in DNA: TGCAGCGTTGAAGTGCGGGGGGGAGATACGCAGTATTTT. It specifies CSVEVRGGDTQYF.

This chain uses TRBV10-3 with TRBJ1-5; weak D call: TRBD1 (5 bases). The CDR3 is 14 amino acids. The V end lost 2 bases, the J end lost 4 bases, and 9 bases lay between the germline ends. Germline V gene sequence: CDR1 ENHRY, CDR2 SYGVKD. CDR3 region: CAISETGQNQPQHF. The CDR3 DNA reads as TGTGCCATCAGTGAGACAGGTCAAAATCAGCCCCAGCATTTT.

The chain has TRBV28 and TRBJ2-5; the D is unclear. The germline CDR1 and CDR2 sequences are MDHEN and SYDVKM. The CDR3 has 12 residues. V was clipped by 10 bases and J by 7 bases, with 16 bases between them. The CDR3 loop reads CATRRQIGTQYF. CDR3 DNA sequence: TGTGCCACCAGGCGGCAGATAGGGACCCAGTACTTC.

The rearrangement uses TRBV6-2 or TRBV6-3 and TRBJ2-2; 7 bases fit TRBD1. Germline V gives CDR1 MNHEY, CDR2 SVGEGT. This CDR3 has 14 amino acids. V lost 5 bases and J lost 5; bases outside the gene matches: 5. CDR3 sequence reads: CASSTIRGTGELFF. The CDR3 DNA sequence: TGTGCCAGCAGTACCATCAGGGGGACCGGGGAGCTGTTTTTT.

The V and J genes are TRBV28 and TRBJ1-1; the D gene is possibly TRBD1 (6 bases). V shed 5 bases and J shed 6 bases, with 13 bases lying between them. Germline assignment: CDR1 MDHEN and CDR2 SYDVKM. The CDR3 length is 13 residues. In DNA, the CDR3 is TGTGCCAGCAGTCTTACAGGGACGTCTGAAGCTTTCTTT. Protein: CASSLTGTSEAFF.

This chain connects TRBV29-1 to TRBJ2-1; no reliable D call. Deletions cut 6 bases from V and 5 bases from J, with 5 bases between. The CDR3 loop spans 10 amino acids. Germline V gene sequence: CDR1 SQVTM, CDR2 ANQGSEA. CDR3: CSVADNEQFF. The CDR3 bases are TGCAGCGTGGCAGACAATGAGCAGTTCTTC.

The genes are TRBV5-4 and TRBJ2-5; a possible D gene is TRBD1 (5 bases). The germline V gene has CDR1 SGHNT and CDR2 YYREEE (reference sequence). V shed 0 bases and J shed 2 bases, with 8 bases lying between them. The CDR3 extends over 14 amino acids. CDR3 sequence (DNA): TGTGCCAGCAGCTTGGAGGGGATACAAGAGACCCAGTACTTC. Protein product: CASSLEGIQETQYF. Drawing the rest from reference TRBV5-4 and TRBJ2-5, the complete variable domain is ETGVTQSPTHLIKTRGQQVTLRCSSQSGHNTVSWYQQALGQGPQFIFQYYREEENGRGNFPPRFSGLQFPNYSSELNVNALELDDSALYLCASSLEGIQETQYFGPGTRLLVL.

In this sample, this clonotype turned up a few times. The gene calls are TRBV7-9 and TRBJ2-7; D not certain. The CDR3 spans 11 residues. Deletions cut 4 bases from V and 6 bases from J, with 7 bases between. Germline CDR1 and CDR2: SEHNR and FQNEAQ (reference sequence). The CDR3 nucleotides read TGTGCCAGCAGCTCTCTCCGCGAGCAGTACTTC. Amino acid sequence: CASSSLREQYF.

This clonotype was counted only a few times. The V call is TRBV7-3, the J call TRBJ2-1; D ambiguous. The V end was cut by 5 bases, the J end by 1 base, with 12 bases between. CDR3 length equals 15 residues. Germline V CDR1 and CDR2: SGHTA, FQGTGA. The CDR3 sequence: CASSPTATSYNEQFF. The CDR3 DNA sequence: TGTGCCAGCAGCCCAACGGCCACGTCCTACAATGAGCAGTTCTTC.

The rearrangement links TRBV27 to TRBJ2-1; either TRBD1 or TRBD2 may fit D (6 bases each). The CDR3 loop spans 14 amino acids. V dropped 2 bases and J dropped 7 bases, with 12 bases sitting between them. Per the germline V gene, CDR1 is MNHEY and CDR2 is SMNVEV (reference sequence). The CDR3 protein is CASSLSGGPNEQFF. CDR3 DNA: TGTGCCAGCAGTTTAAGTGGGGGGCCGAATGAGCAGTTCTTC.